Presented here are 22 T cell receptor beta chains from one specimen sequenced in a study of identical twins. Via MiXCR, TCRdb re-called the 5' RACE reads, giving one row per CDR3 protein. The table includes 1.5 million or so distinct CDR3 sequences, about 30% detected once. Sequencing was performed on cord blood. The receptor set was obtained from a newborn girl in good health.

This clonotype was observed at least ten times. This chain uses TRBV2 with TRBJ1-6; no clear D gene. Deletions cut 6 bases from V and 5 bases from J, with 2 bases between. The CDR3 is 11 amino acids. The germline gives CDR1 SNHLY, CDR2 FYNNEI. DNA for the CDR3: TGTGCCAGCAGGGATAATTCACCCCTCCACTTT. Its translation: CASRDNSPLHF.

This clonotype has more than one count but fewer than ten. V is TRBV28 and J is TRBJ2-1; either TRBD1 or TRBD2 may supply D (5 bases each). Germline CDR1 reads MDHEN; CDR2 reads SYDVKM. The CDR3 is 14 amino acids. V was trimmed by 4 bases and J by 9 bases, leaving 16 bases between them. CDR3 DNA sequence: TGTGCCAGCAGTTCCGGGGCAGTGGGTAGTGAGCAGTTCTTC. Protein sequence: CASSSGAVGSEQFF.

The chain joins TRBV19 to TRBJ2-7; possibly TRBD1 for D (6 bases). Germline CDR1 LNHDA, CDR2 SQIVND (reference sequence). The germline V and J ends were trimmed by 5 bases and 0 bases, with 11 bases remaining between them. The CDR3 is 14 amino acids. CDR3 sequence: CASSSDRFSYEQYF. In nucleotides, the CDR3 is TGTGCCAGTAGTTCTGACAGGTTCTCCTACGAGCAGTACTTC.

This clonotype has just a few counts. V usage is TRBV5-1 and J usage is TRBJ2-7, with D tentatively TRBD1 (5 bases). The germline V gene has CDR1 SGHRS and CDR2 YFSETQ. The CDR3 length is 15 residues. V lost 2 bases, J lost 5 bases, and 17 bases lay in between. CDR3 nucleotide sequence: TGCGCCAGCAGCTTTGAGATGAGACAGTTCGACGAGCAGTACTTC. It encodes CASSFEMRQFDEQYF.

The J gene is TRBJ1-3, the V gene TRBV29-1; no reliable D call. The CDR3 covers 12 residues. Germline V gene sequence: CDR1 SQVTM, CDR2 ANQGSEA. With 4 bases removed from V and 2 bases from J, the gap between germline ends came to 6 bases. The CDR3 DNA follows: TGCAGCGTTGTCGTAGCTGGAAACACCATATATTTT. This translates into CSVVVAGNTIYF.

V and J are TRBV9 and TRBJ1-1, with D unclear. The V gene lost 0 bases and the J gene lost 1 base, with 16 bases spanning the gap. The V gene's germline CDR1 is SGDLS and CDR2 YYNGEE. The CDR3 length is 17 residues. The CDR3 reads CASSVDFVRRGNTEAFF. The CDR3, as DNA: TGTGCCAGCAGCGTAGATTTCGTTCGCCGGGGGAACACTGAAGCTTTCTTT. Full variable domain (missing parts from reference TRBV9 and TRBJ1-1): DSGVTQTPKHLITATGQRVTLRCSPRSGDLSVYWYQQSLDQGLQFLIQYYNGEERAKGNILERFSAQQFPDLHSELNLSSLELGDSALYFCASSVDFVRRGNTEAFFGQGTRLTVV.

The rearrangement uses TRBV11-2 and TRBJ2-3, with 13 bases that match TRBD2. CDR1 SGHAT and CDR2 FQNNGV come from the germline V gene. The CDR3 loop spans 16 amino acids. The trim removed 5 bases at V and 4 bases at J, leaving 6 bases unmatched. The CDR3 region has the DNA TGTGCCAGCAGCGCCAGACTAGCGGGGGGTGCAGATACGCAGTATTTT. This codes for CASSARLAGGADTQYF. Drawing the rest from reference TRBV11-2 and TRBJ2-3, the complete variable domain is EAGVAQSPRYKIIEKRQSVAFWCNPISGHATLYWYQQILGQGPKLLIQFQNNGVVDDSQLPKDRFSAERLKGVDSTLKIQPAKLEDSAVYLCASSARLAGGADTQYFGPGTRLTVL.

The chain has TRBV15 and TRBJ1-1; 7 bases agree with TRBD1. The length of the CDR3 is 16 residues. Trimming at V came to 1 base and at J to 0 bases, leaving 5 bases not matched to a gene. CDR1 is LNHNV and CDR2 is YYDKDF in the germline V gene (reference sequence). The CDR3 is CATSRGRGQMNTEAFF. The CDR3 DNA is TGTGCCACCAGCAGAGGTAGGGGGCAGATGAACACTGAAGCTTTCTTT.

V usage is TRBV5-1 and J usage is TRBJ2-5, with D perhaps matching TRBD1 (6 bases). Deletions cut 5 bases from V and 2 bases from J, with 16 bases between. The germline V gene has CDR1 SGHRS and CDR2 YFSETQ. This CDR3 spans 15 amino acids. The CDR3 DNA follows: TGCGCCAGCAGTCCCGGATCAACAGGGCAAGAGACCCAGTACTTC. Its protein is CASSPGSTGQETQYF. The full variable domain, completed using reference TRBV5-1 and TRBJ2-5, is KAGVTQTPRYLIKTRGQQVTLSCSPISGHRSVSWYQQTPGQGLQFLFEYFSETQRNKGNFPGRFSGRQFSNSRSEMNVSTLELGDSALYLCASSPGSTGQETQYFGPGTRLLVL.

V is TRBV14 and J is TRBJ2-7; 8 bases line up with TRBD2. The CDR3 totals 18 residues. V was clipped by 1 base and J by 0 bases; unmatched bases: 11. The germline gives CDR1 SGHDN, CDR2 FVKESK. CDR3 coding DNA: TGTGCCAGCAGCCAAGTCACATCGCAAGCGGGAGTCTCCTACGAGCAGTACTTC. Translating gives CASSQVTSQAGVSYEQYF.

This clonotype is a singleton in its sample. This rearrangement joins TRBV20-1 to TRBJ1-1; weak D call: TRBD1 (5 bases). Germline V gives CDR1 DFQATT, CDR2 SNEGSKA (reference sequence). The CDR3 runs to 12 residues. V was pared by 5 bases and J by 6 bases, with 13 bases between. The CDR3 bases are TGCAGTGCTCACAGGTCTTCACCTGAAGCTTTCTTT. Amino acid sequence: CSAHRSSPEAFF.

The chain is built from TRBV6-1 and TRBJ1-4; weak D call: TRBD1 (6 bases). Trimming took off 6 bases at V and 7 bases at J, with 12 bases between the two ends. Germline V gene lookup returns CDR1 MNHNS and CDR2 SASEGT. The CDR3 totals 13 residues. The CDR3 DNA is TGTGCCAGCAGGAGTACAGGGACTGAAAAACTGTTTTTT. Its protein product is CASRSTGTEKLFF.

The J gene is TRBJ2-5, the V gene TRBV20-1; D gene uncertain. TRBJ2-7 explains the end of the DNA better; the J call may be wrong. Per germline, CDR1 DFQATT and CDR2 SNEGSKA (reference sequence). The CDR3 covers 11 residues. In DNA, the CDR3 is TGCAGTGCTGGCCAGATATACGAGCAGTACTTC. This encodes CSAGQIYEQYF.

This clonotype was picked up many times. This chain connects TRBV5-1 to TRBJ2-7, with TRBD1 as a possible D gene (6 bases). From germline, CDR1 is SGHRS and CDR2 YFSETQ. The CDR3 is 14 residues long. V lost 0 bases to trimming and J lost 4 bases, with 11 bases between them. The CDR3 here is CASSLVGRGYEQYF. The DNA of the CDR3 is TGCGCCAGCAGCTTGGTAGGCAGGGGTTACGAGCAGTACTTC.

This clonotype was counted between two and nine times. The chain recombines TRBV5-1 with TRBJ2-3; TRBD2 might be the D (5 bases). Germline assignment: CDR1 SGHRS and CDR2 YFSETQ. The CDR3 loop spans 13 amino acids. V was trimmed by 4 bases and J by 5 bases, leaving 11 bases between them. As DNA, the CDR3 is TGCGCCAGCAGCCCCTGGGCGGGAGATACGCAGTATTTT. It translates to CASSPWAGDTQYF.

This clonotype was seen a handful of times. The chain uses TRBV27 and TRBJ2-1, with D hard to call. V lost 7 bases and J lost 2, with 9 bases in between. The germline V gene encodes CDR1 MNHEY and CDR2 SMNVEV (reference sequence). The CDR3 extends over 13 amino acids. Here the CDR3 reads CASTRSAYNEQFF. The CDR3 coding sequence is TGTGCCAGCACCCGCTCAGCCTACAATGAGCAGTTCTTC.

As regards this clonotype: A clone one base away is much larger, so this may be a read error. This chain uses TRBV4-1 with TRBJ2-4; tentatively, D is TRBD2 (6 bases). V dropped 4 bases and J dropped 13 bases, with 26 bases sitting between them. From germline, CDR1 is MGHRA and CDR2 YSYEKL. The length of the CDR3 is 16 residues. As DNA, the CDR3 is TGCGCCAGCAGCCCACCTGGGCTAGCGATTTACAATGAGCAGTACTTC. As protein: CASSPPGLAIYNEQYF.

This clonotype has just a few counts. The chain uses TRBV28 and TRBJ2-7; the D gene could be TRBD1 or TRBD2 (5 bases each). V was shortened by 6 bases and J by 3 bases, with 12 bases between the two germline ends. Germline V gives CDR1 MDHEN, CDR2 SYDVKM. This CDR3 has 13 amino acids. CDR3 residues: CASRDSGSYEQYF. The CDR3 bases are TGTGCCAGCAGGGATTCAGGGAGCTACGAGCAGTACTTC.

This clonotype was seen only a few times. This chain links TRBV11-2 with TRBJ2-6; D is unclear. Trimming cost V 4 bases and J 1 base, with 11 bases left between them. Germline CDR1 and CDR2: SGHAT and FQNNGV. There are 16 residues in the CDR3. In DNA, the CDR3 is TGTGCCAGCAGCTCCCGTTTACCATCTGGGGCCAACGTCCTGACTTTC. Its translation is CASSSRLPSGANVLTF. Filled out from reference TRBV11-2 and TRBJ2-6, the complete variable domain reads EAGVAQSPRYKIIEKRQSVAFWCNPISGHATLYWYQQILGQGPKLLIQFQNNGVVDDSQLPKDRFSAERLKGVDSTLKIQPAKLEDSAVYLCASSSRLPSGANVLTFGAGSRLTVL.

This clonotype was picked up a small number of times. This chain uses TRBV12-3 or TRBV12-4 with TRBJ2-5, with D possibly TRBD1 on 5 matching bases. The germline V and J ends were trimmed by 6 bases and 9 bases, with 17 bases remaining between them. This CDR3 region has 13 residues. CDR3 coding DNA: TGTGCCAGCAGGGCCTCCCTATCCAGGGCCCAGTACTTC. This codes for CASRASLSRAQYF.

This clonotype was counted a few times. This chain uses TRBV20-1 with TRBJ2-3; 9 bases match TRBD2. After removal of 6 bases from V and 3 bases from J, the junction contained 13 bases not matched to a gene. CDR1 and CDR2 (germline): DFQATT, SNEGSKA (reference sequence). This CDR3 comprises 16 residues. CDR3 in amino acids: CSARGASSGRTDTQYF. CDR3 bases: TGCAGTGCCAGGGGGGCTTCCAGCGGGAGGACAGATACGCAGTATTTT.

The chain has TRBV20-1 and TRBJ2-7; 7 bases are shared with TRBD2. The assigned J gene may be wrong: the sequence end matches TRBJ2-4 better. In germline, CDR1 is DFQATT, CDR2 SNEGSKA (reference sequence). The CDR3 covers 15 residues. CDR3 protein: CSATRAGLPKNIQYF. CDR3 sequence (DNA): TGCAGTGCTACCCGAGCGGGATTGCCCAAAAACATTCAGTACTTC.